This passage covers 19 T cell receptor beta chains from one sample sequenced in a study of blood T cells in healthy people across ages. A sample-barcoded 5' primer and a J-beta primer mix were used in a second PCR of roughly 6 to 12 cycles. TCRdb fed the 5' RACE reads into MiXCR, producing one record per CDR3 protein. The sample has about 930,000 distinct CDR3 sequences, about 29% seen once. Separately, the same data were catalogued under a study of T cells of mothers and their children.

The sequenced sample consisted of blood. These receptors were taken from a woman in her thirties or forties in good health.

The chain links TRBV9 to TRBJ2-1, with TRBD2 matching 16 bases. The germline V gene has CDR1 SGDLS and CDR2 YYNGEE. The J segment lost 8 bases and the V segment lost 3 bases, leaving 5 bases of the junction unmatched. The CDR3 consists of 16 residues. CDR3 sequence: CASSATGLAGGDEQFF. In nucleotides, the CDR3 is TGTGCCAGCAGCGCGACGGGACTAGCGGGGGGGGATGAGCAGTTCTTC.

CDR3 residues: CASSLGPAGGRYEQYF. The CDR3 DNA sequence: TGTGCCAGCAGCTTAGGCCCGGCGGGGGGGCGGTACGAGCAGTACTTC. The chain carries TRBV13 and TRBJ2-7, with 9 bases that match TRBD2. V was clipped by 0 bases and J by 4 bases; unmatched bases: 7. The germline CDR1 and CDR2 sequences are PRHDT and FYEKMQ (reference sequence). The CDR3 consists of 16 residues.

In its sample, this clonotype was seen a few times. The chain combines TRBV7-8 with TRBJ1-1, with TRBD1 matching 10 bases. Germline V gene sequence: CDR1 SGHVS, CDR2 FQNEAQ. This CDR3 contains 15 residues. The V gene end was trimmed by 5 bases and the J gene end by 5 bases; junction bases not matched to a gene: 8. The DNA of the CDR3 is TGTGCCAGCAGCCCGCCGGACAGGGGGAGGACTGAAGCTTTCTTT. Protein product: CASSPPDRGRTEAFF.

The genes are TRBV9 and TRBJ2-7, with 10 bases matching TRBD2. The J call may be in error: the DNA end matches TRBJ2-5 better. In germline, CDR1 is SGDLS, CDR2 YYNGEE. There are 17 residues in the CDR3. The CDR3 nucleotides are TGTGCCAGCAGCCCTGGGGTAGCGGGGGGCCTACTGGAGACCCAGTACTTC. The encoded protein is CASSPGVAGGLLETQYF.

This clonotype was recorded at least ten times. This sequence joins TRBV3-1 and TRBJ2-7; 7 nucleotides line up with TRBD2. Germline V gene lookup returns CDR1 LGHDT and CDR2 YNNKEL (reference sequence). Trimming took 5 bases from V and 1 from J; bases not matched to a gene: 5. The CDR3 contains 14 residues. The CDR3 here is CASSSGLLSYEQYF. DNA of the CDR3: TGTGCCAGCAGCTCGGGACTACTTTCCTACGAGCAGTACTTC.

At least ten counts were recorded for this clonotype. In DNA, the CDR3 is TGCAGTGCAGCAGGGACAGGGTTGACCGGGGAGCTGTTTTTT. Its protein product is CSAAGTGLTGELFF. J is TRBJ2-2 and V is TRBV20-1, with 9 bases identical to TRBD1. The length of the CDR3 is 14 residues. Germline-derived CDR1 and CDR2 are DFQATT and SNEGSKA (reference sequence). Trimming at V came to 6 bases and at J to 5 bases, leaving 7 bases not matched to a gene.

This clonotype appeared many times. This sequence joins TRBV7-2 and TRBJ1-6, with D perhaps matching TRBD1 (6 bases). Germline CDR1 and CDR2: SGHTA and FQGNSA. Trimming took 4 bases from V and 8 from J, leaving 12 bases between them. This CDR3 contains 14 residues. In DNA, the CDR3 is TGTGCCAGCAGCTCGGGCCAGGGGTATTCACCCCTCCACTTT. Translating gives CASSSGQGYSPLHF.

Comment on this clonotype: A junction end diverges from the germline sequence, so it may reflect a read error. The rearrangement links TRBV7-8 to TRBJ2-1, with no clear D. The CDR3 is 14 residues long. Per the germline V gene, CDR1 is SGHVS and CDR2 is FQNEAQ. In DNA form, the CDR3 reads TGTGTCAGCAGCTCCCTCGGCTCCCTTATGGTGCAGTTCTTC. It codes for CVSSSLGSLMVQFF.

The genes are TRBV14 and TRBJ1-2, with 8 bases aligning to TRBD1. The CDR3 has 15 amino acids. The germline V gene has CDR1 SGHDN and CDR2 FVKESK. Losses at the gene ends were 2 bases for V and 4 bases for J; bases not matched to a gene: 6. The CDR3, as DNA: TGTGCCAGCAGCCAAACGACAGGGGCGGGCTATGGCTACACCTTC. Encoded protein: CASSQTTGAGYGYTF.

This sequence joins TRBV6-5 and TRBJ2-7, with 9 nucleotides matching TRBD1. Germline V gene lookup returns CDR1 MNHEY and CDR2 SVGAGI. V shed 4 bases, J shed 2 bases, and the junction held 6 bases outside the gene matches. This CDR3 has 15 amino acids. CDR3 coding DNA: TGTGCCAGCAGTTCCTACCGGGACAGGGCCTACGAGCAGTACTTC. Protein sequence: CASSSYRDRAYEQYF.

The rearrangement links TRBV6-1 to TRBJ2-1; 11 bases are a match to TRBD1. The V segment lost 7 bases and the J segment 4 bases; nucleotides outside the gene matches: 12. This CDR3 spans 17 amino acids. In germline, CDR1 is MNHNS, CDR2 SASEGT. CDR3 nucleotides: TGTGCCAGCACCACGAGGGTGGGGACAGGGGGATACAATGAGCAGTTCTTC. Amino acid sequence: CASTTRVGTGGYNEQFF.

This clonotype was seen more than once but under ten times. The chain couples TRBV27 to TRBJ2-3; tentatively, D is TRBD2 (6 bases). The CDR3 covers 17 residues. The V end lost 5 bases, the J end lost 0 bases, and 18 bases lay between the germline ends. Germline CDR1 and CDR2: MNHEY and SMNVEV (reference sequence). The CDR3 bases are TGTGCCAGCAGTCTAACCGGGACTTCAACTAGCACAGATACGCAGTATTTT. Translation: CASSLTGTSTSTDTQYF.

This clonotype was seen repeatedly, ten times or more. This rearrangement joins TRBV6-5 to TRBJ2-1; 7 bases fit TRBD2. This CDR3 comprises 19 residues. Trimming took 6 bases from V and 0 from J; bases not matched to a gene: 17. The germline V gene has CDR1 MNHEY and CDR2 SVGAGI. The CDR3 sequence: CASSLRWGGELSSYNEQFF. As DNA, the CDR3 is TGTGCCAGCAGCCTGAGATGGGGAGGGGAGCTGAGCTCCTACAATGAGCAGTTCTTC.

This clonotype has ten or more counts. The CDR3 protein is CASSLVAVFQETQYF. The DNA for the CDR3 is TGTGCCAGCAGCTTAGTGGCGGTTTTCCAAGAGACCCAGTACTTC. This chain connects TRBV11-2 to TRBJ2-5; D not resolved. The V end was cut by 1 base, the J end by 1 base, with 10 bases between. Germline loops: CDR1 SGHAT, CDR2 FQNNGV. The CDR3 is made up of 15 amino acids.

This clonotype turned up a few times. This chain connects TRBV29-1 to TRBJ1-1; the D gene is possibly TRBD1 (6 bases). The CDR3 totals 16 residues. Germline lookup yields CDR1 SQVTM and CDR2 ANQGSEA. The V gene lost 1 base and the J gene lost 4 bases, with 19 bases spanning the gap. CDR3 nucleotides: TGCAGCGTTGAAGGAAATGGGTGGGGGGCCATCACTGAAGCTTTCTTT. Its protein product is CSVEGNGWGAITEAFF.

The gene calls are TRBV6-6 and TRBJ1-2; the D is unclear. Trimming shortened V by 0 bases and J by 0 bases, and 8 bases separated the two germline ends. Germline V gives CDR1 MNHNY, CDR2 SVGAGI (reference sequence). The CDR3 consists of 15 residues. The DNA of the CDR3 is TGTGCCAGCAGTTACTCGTGGGAATCTAACTATGGCTACACCTTC. Its translation is CASSYSWESNYGYTF.

This clonotype was found a few times. J is TRBJ2-1 and V is TRBV5-1; 9 positions match TRBD1. The length of the CDR3 is 15 residues. Per the germline V gene, CDR1 is SGHRS and CDR2 is YFSETQ. The trim removed 5 bases at V and 2 bases at J, leaving 5 bases unmatched. The CDR3: CASRRGQGTYNEQFF. Here the CDR3 DNA reads TGCGCCAGCAGAAGGGGACAGGGAACCTACAATGAGCAGTTCTTC.

On this clonotype: With a much larger clone just one base away, this may be a read error. This chain uses TRBV5-1 with TRBJ2-7; 9 bases map to TRBD1. In germline, CDR1 is SGHRS, CDR2 YFSETQ. The CDR3 spans 12 residues. The CDR3 is CASNRDRDELYF. CDR3 nucleotides: TGCGCCAGCAACCGGGACAGGGACGAGCTGTACTTC.

Turning to this clonotype: One base away lies a much larger clone, so this may be a sequencing read error. V is TRBV24-1 and J is TRBJ1-1; D is possibly TRBD1 (5 bases). The V and J ends lost 9 bases and 0 bases respectively, with 19 bases between them. Germline V lookup: CDR1 KGHDR, CDR2 SFDVKD. This CDR3 comprises 16 residues. CDR3 DNA sequence: TGTGCCACCGCCGGAATAAGACAGACGATGAACACTGAAGCTTTCTTT. Encoded protein: CATAGIRQTMNTEAFF.